The 23 T cell receptor beta chains presented below share a single source sample, sequenced in a study of blood T cell repertoires in COVID-19. The repertoire was sequenced with immunoSEQ multiplex PCR; TCRdb's copy has only in-frame clones and lacks some. The repertoire consists of some 310,000 clones, with roughly 84% occurring once and the leading ten covering 1%. The sample consisted of peripheral blood. These TCRs come from a man aged 50-60 years with active or convalescent COVID-19.

The chain joins TRBV6-6 to TRBJ2-7; D remains unclear. The length of the CDR3 is 13 residues. CDR1 is MNHNY, CDR2 SVGAGI, per germline (reference sequence). V lost 4 bases and J 1 base, leaving 8 bases between the germline ends. The CDR3 nucleotides are TGTGCCAGCAGTTTTGACACTTCCTACGAGCAGTACTTC. The encoded protein is CASSFDTSYEQYF.

The gene calls are TRBV18 and TRBJ2-6; TRBD1 aligns across 9 bases. This CDR3 has 18 amino acids. Germline assignment: CDR1 KGHSH and CDR2 LQKENI. V gave up 2 bases and J gave up 2 bases; unmatched junction bases: 7. The CDR3 sequence is CASSPWGQGVAGANVLTF. In DNA, the CDR3 is TGTGCCAGCTCACCATGGGGACAGGGAGTAGCTGGGGCCAACGTCCTGACTTTC.

This clone has only one observation. The V call is TRBV28, the J call TRBJ2-2, with D possibly being TRBD1 (5 bases). Deletions cut 7 bases from V and 2 bases from J, with 11 bases between. Germline CDR1 and CDR2: MDHEN and SYDVKM. The CDR3 sequence is 14 residues long. CDR3 residues: CASNGHINTGELFF. The DNA of the CDR3 is TGTGCCAGCAACGGACACATAAACACCGGGGAGCTGTTTTTT. Drawing the rest from reference TRBV28 and TRBJ2-2, the complete variable domain is DVKVTQSSRYLVKRTGEKVFLECVQDMDHENMFWYRQDPGLGLRLIYFSYDVKMKEKGDIPEGYSVSREKKERFSLILESASTNQTSMYLCASNGHINTGELFFGEGSRLTVL.

V gene TRBV14 combines with J gene TRBJ2-5, with D perhaps matching TRBD1 (5 bases). The CDR3 runs 14 residues. V lost 6 bases and J lost 4, with 15 bases in between. Germline V gene data show CDR1 as SGHDN and CDR2 as FVKESK. CDR3 amino acids: CASSFQQAGETQYF. Here the CDR3 DNA reads TGTGCCAGCAGTTTCCAACAGGCCGGAGAGACCCAGTACTTC.

The V and J genes are TRBV14 and TRBJ2-1, with 8 positions matching TRBD2. V was pared by 6 bases and J by 11 bases, with 9 bases of the junction left unmatched. Germline CDR1 and CDR2: SGHDN and FVKESK. The CDR3 is 13 residues long. The CDR3 nucleotides are TGTGCCAGCAGTCGCGGGACTAGAGGACAGCAGTTCTTC. Protein sequence: CASSRGTRGQQFF.

The gene calls are TRBV13 and TRBJ2-7, with 7 bases lining up with TRBD1. The germline V gene encodes CDR1 PRHDT and CDR2 FYEKMQ (reference sequence). V shed 4 bases and J 0 bases; nucleotides not matched to a gene: 9. The CDR3 length is 16 residues. CDR3 residues: CASSYPTGQHSYEQYF. The DNA of the CDR3 is TGTGCCAGCAGCTACCCAACGGGACAGCACTCCTACGAGCAGTACTTC.

The CDR3: CATSRGGTSGTYEQYF. DNA of the CDR3: TGTGCCACCAGCAGGGGTGGGACTAGCGGCACCTACGAGCAGTACTTC. V gene TRBV15 combines with J gene TRBJ2-7, with 11 bases matching TRBD2. Trimming at V came to 3 bases and at J to 2 bases, leaving 6 bases not matched to a gene. The CDR3 sequence is 16 residues long. Germline V lookup: CDR1 LNHNV, CDR2 YYDKDF (reference sequence). Variable domain in full (rest from reference TRBV15 and TRBJ2-7): DAMVIQNPRYQVTQFGKPVTLSCSQTLNHNVMYWYQQKSSQAPKLLFHYYDKDFNNEADTPDNFQSRRPNTSFCFLDIRSPGLGDTAMYLCATSRGGTSGTYEQYFGPGTRLTVT.

J is TRBJ1-4 and V is TRBV5-4; TRBD1 aligns across 7 bases. The ends lost 4 bases at V and 6 bases at J; junction bases unmatched: 6. Germline V lookup: CDR1 SGHNT, CDR2 YYREEE (reference sequence). The CDR3 length is 14 residues. The CDR3 sequence: CASSQGTVYEKLFF. The CDR3, as DNA: TGTGCCAGCAGCCAGGGGACAGTTTATGAAAAACTGTTTTTT.

V gene TRBV27 combines with J gene TRBJ2-7, with 7 bases lining up with TRBD1. Germline CDR1 MNHEY, CDR2 SMNVEV (reference sequence). The CDR3 sequence is 14 residues long. The junction had 7 bases not matched to a gene; V was cut back by 5 bases and J by 3 bases. CDR3 loop: CASSADRDSYEQYF. The CDR3 DNA is TGTGCCAGCAGTGCGGACCGGGACAGCTACGAGCAGTACTTC.

The genes are TRBV27 and TRBJ1-2; 7 bases align to TRBD1. Germline V lookup: CDR1 MNHEY, CDR2 SMNVEV (reference sequence). J lost 5 bases, V lost 4 bases, and 13 bases had no gene match. The CDR3 runs 16 residues. CDR3 sequence: CASSSSPGQMWYGYTF. The CDR3 nucleotides read TGTGCCAGCAGTTCGTCTCCGGGACAGATGTGGTATGGCTACACCTTC.

The DNA for the CDR3 is TGTGCCTCCCGGGGGGTTGAAGCTTTCTTT. This sequence encodes CASRGVEAFF. The chain couples TRBV6-5 to TRBJ1-1; tentative D call: TRBD1 (5 bases). This CDR3 has 10 amino acids. Germline V gene sequence: CDR1 MNHEY, CDR2 SVGAGI. Trimming removed 11 bases at V and 7 bases at J, with 11 bases between.

In nucleotides, the CDR3 is TGTGCCAGCAGCTCGAGGACTAGCGGCGCCTACGAGCAGTACTTC. Residues: CASSSRTSGAYEQYF. The genes are TRBV9 and TRBJ2-7; TRBD2 agrees at 10 bases. CDR3 length equals 15 residues. V lost 4 bases and J lost 2; bases outside the gene matches: 6. The V gene's germline CDR1 is SGDLS and CDR2 YYNGEE.

This sequence joins TRBV6-4 and TRBJ1-1; possible D gene TRBD1, 5 bases. The CDR3 sequence is 13 residues long. The germline V and J ends were trimmed by 4 bases and 6 bases, with 12 bases remaining between them. The germline V gene has CDR1 MRHNA and CDR2 SNTAGT. CDR3 region: CASSVRPGAEAFF. The DNA of the CDR3 is TGTGCCAGCAGTGTGAGGCCGGGGGCTGAAGCTTTCTTT.

The chain couples TRBV11-2 to TRBJ1-2; no definite D call. CDR1 is SGHAT, CDR2 FQNNGV, per germline. The CDR3 length is 13 residues. With 6 bases removed from V and 5 bases from J, the gap between germline ends came to 13 bases. CDR3 in DNA: TGTGCCAGCAGTTCCGGGTCAGTTTATGGCTACACCTTC. Translated: CASSSGSVYGYTF. Full variable domain (missing parts from reference TRBV11-2 and TRBJ1-2): EAGVAQSPRYKIIEKRQSVAFWCNPISGHATLYWYQQILGQGPKLLIQFQNNGVVDDSQLPKDRFSAERLKGVDSTLKIQPAKLEDSAVYLCASSSGSVYGYTFGSGTRLTVV.

The rearrangement joins TRBV28 to TRBJ1-6, with no clear D. V gave up 3 bases and J gave up 8 bases, with 14 bases separating them. This CDR3 contains 15 residues. In germline, CDR1 is MDHEN, CDR2 SYDVKM. The CDR3 is CASSLGSAGDSPLHF. CDR3 coding DNA: TGTGCCAGCAGTTTGGGATCCGCCGGGGATTCACCCCTCCACTTT.

The J gene is TRBJ2-1, the V gene TRBV2; D unresolved. The CDR3 spans 16 residues. Trimming shortened V by 5 bases and J by 0 bases, and 14 bases separated the two germline ends. In germline, CDR1 is SNHLY, CDR2 FYNNEI. The DNA of the CDR3 is TGTGCCAGCAGTCCAATAACCTCTAGCTCCTACAATGAGCAGTTCTTC. This encodes CASSPITSSSYNEQFF. Together with reference TRBV2 and TRBJ2-1, the CDR3 gives the full variable domain: EPEVTQTPSHQVTQMGQEVILRCVPISNHLYFYWYRQILGQKVEFLVSFYNNEISEKSEIFDDQFSVERPDGSNFTLKIRSTKLEDSAMYFCASSPITSSSYNEQFFGPGTRLTVL.

The rearrangement links TRBV21-1 to TRBJ2-1; the table gives TRBD2 as D, unverified against the DNA. TRBV21-1 is termed a pseudogene. The CDR3 is made up of 15 amino acids. CDR3 loop: CASSNPSGTYNEQFF. DNA of the CDR3: TGTGCCAGCAGCAACCCTAGCGGGACCTACAATGAGCAGTTCTTC.

This CDR3 reads CAWSVHGANVLTF. CDR3 coding DNA: TGTGCCTGGAGTGTACATGGGGCCAACGTCCTGACTTTC. The chain links TRBV30 to TRBJ2-6; D call uncertain. Trimming left V 0 bases short and J 3 bases short, with 3 bases between. Germline assignment: CDR1 GTSNPN and CDR2 SVGIG (reference sequence). The length of the CDR3 is 13 residues.

This chain joins TRBV4-3 and TRBJ1-2; no definite D call. This CDR3 spans 14 amino acids. Germline V gives CDR1 LGHNA, CDR2 YSLEER. The V and J ends lost 0 bases and 6 bases respectively, with 11 bases between them. This chain's CDR3 is CASSQDPRGHGYTF. The CDR3 DNA reads as TGCGCCAGCAGCCAAGATCCCCGGGGTCATGGCTACACCTTC.

The J gene is TRBJ1-4, the V gene TRBV28; maybe TRBD1 (5 bases). This CDR3 is 15 amino acids long. Trimming took off 1 base at V and 4 bases at J, with 10 bases between the two ends. Per the germline V gene, CDR1 is MDHEN and CDR2 is SYDVKM. CDR3 DNA: TGTGCCAGCAGTTTATCGACAGCGAATAATGAAAAACTGTTTTTT. Translated: CASSLSTANNEKLFF.

The V gene is TRBV27, the J gene TRBJ1-4; D ambiguous. Germline V gene lookup returns CDR1 MNHEY and CDR2 SMNVEV (reference sequence). This CDR3 region has 15 residues. Trimming took 2 bases from V and 5 from J, leaving 12 bases between them. The CDR3 here is CASSLRFGRNEKLFF. The CDR3 coding sequence is TGTGCCAGCAGTTTACGTTTTGGGAGGAATGAAAAACTGTTTTTT.

The chain recombines TRBV27 with TRBJ2-3; possible D gene TRBD1, 6 bases. The CDR3 runs 15 residues. The germline CDR1 and CDR2 sequences are MNHEY and SMNVEV (reference sequence). V shed 5 bases and J shed 3 bases, with 15 bases lying between them. The CDR3 reads CASSPYMGATDTQYF. For the CDR3, the DNA is TGTGCCAGCAGTCCCTATATGGGGGCTACAGATACGCAGTATTTT.

CDR3 sequence reads: CASSPGTGLAEAFF. CDR3 bases: TGTGCCAGCAGTCCTGGGACAGGGCTCGCTGAAGCTTTCTTT. The chain links TRBV28 to TRBJ1-1; 9 bases map to TRBD1. Germline V gene sequence: CDR1 MDHEN, CDR2 SYDVKM. After removal of 5 bases from V and 6 bases from J, the junction contained 7 bases not matched to a gene. The length of the CDR3 is 14 residues. The complete variable domain, with remaining parts taken from reference TRBV28 and TRBJ1-1, reads DVKVTQSSRYLVKRTGEKVFLECVQDMDHENMFWYRQDPGLGLRLIYFSYDVKMKEKGDIPEGYSVSREKKERFSLILESASTNQTSMYLCASSPGTGLAEAFFGQGTRLTVV.